The sample holds a few counts of the clone carrying this T cell receptor beta chain. The antigen remains undetermined. The data derive from a study of blood T cells in healthy people across ages. General study points: Total diversity from one million sequenced T cells was likely underestimated. Long-lived donors exceeded aged donors in naive CD4+ cells and diversity.

PCR was performed a second time for about 7 to 12 cycles using a sample-barcoded 5' primer and a J-beta primer mix. Each cDNA molecule received a tag from a template-switch adaptor that had 12 random nucleotides. TCRdb fed the 5' RACE reads into MiXCR, producing one record per CDR3 protein. The data hold 1.5 million to 1.9 million distinct CDR3 sequences, with about 42% observed a single time. Unmatched junction bases numbered 3, after V lost 2 bases and J lost 8 bases. The CDR3 has 13 residues. Germline V CDR1 and CDR2: MNHEY, SVGEGT. The chain is built from TRBV6-2 or TRBV6-3 and TRBJ1-2; TRBD1 aligns across 9 bases. This sequence originates from a woman aged 18 to 35 in good health. Sequenced material: blood. CDR3 DNA sequence: TGTGCCAGCAGTTACCGGACAGGGGAGGGCTACACCTTC. It codes for CASSYRTGEGYTF.